This is a list of T cell receptor beta chains from one sample in a study of T cells in Graves' hyperthyroidism and ophthalmopathy. TCRdb analysed the multiplex PCR reads with MiXCR anew, one entry per CDR3 protein. The profile shows around 300,000 distinct CDR3 sequences, roughly 14% of them singletons. Input material: blood. The receptors were sampled from a woman in her twenties or thirties with Graves' hyperthyroidism. Both conserved end residues are part of each CDR3. A D gene is named only where the DNA matches it firmly. Clone size is stated in some rows and not others, as once, few, many or a class when expanded.

DNA	CDR3	size	length	V	D	J
TGTGCCAGCTCACCCTCGGGGGGACCCCAGCATTTT	CASSPSGGPQHF	few	12	TRBV18	NA	TRBJ1-5
TGTGCCAGCAGTTTAAGGGGCGGGCACATTCAGTACTTC	CASSLRGGHIQYF	many	13	TRBV28	NA	TRBJ2-4
TGTGCCAGCAGCTACCGCCCCGACCGGGTGATGGGGCAGTTCTTC	CASSYRPDRVMGQFF	once	15	TRBV5-5	NA	TRBJ2-1
TGTGCCAGCAGCCCCATGGGGGCGCCCCGGGAGCAGTACTTC	CASSPMGAPREQYF	NA	14	TRBV13	NA	TRBJ2-7
TGCAGTGCAACCCTACAGGACGAGCAGTACTTC	CSATLQDEQYF	many	11	TRBV20-1	NA	TRBJ2-7
TGCAGCGTTTTCCTACTTACTGCGCCGAATGAGCAGTTCTTC	CSVFLLTAPNEQFF	NA	14	TRBV29-1	NA	TRBJ2-1
TGTGCCAGCAGCCTCCAACCGGACGAGCAGTACTTC	CASSLQPDEQYF	many	12	TRBV11-2	NA	TRBJ2-7
TGTGCCAGCAGTTACTCGGTCAGGGCTACGATCTACGAGCAGTACTTC	CASSYSVRATIYEQYF	many	16	TRBV6-6	NA	TRBJ2-7
TGCAGTGCTAACTCTGGGGCCAACGTCCTGACTTTC	CSANSGANVLTF	many	12	TRBV20-1	NA	TRBJ2-6
TGTGCCATCAGTGAGTCTGGGGAGGACTACACCTTC	CAISESGEDYTF	many	12	TRBV10-3	NA	TRBJ1-2
TGTGCCACCGCATTAGTCGGCCGATACGAGCAGTACTTC	CATALVGRYEQYF	many	13	TRBV12-3/TRBV12-4	NA	TRBJ2-7
TGTGCCAGCAGTACCATGCAGGGGAAAGAGACCCAGTACTTC	CASSTMQGKETQYF	many	14	TRBV6-1	NA	TRBJ2-5
TGTGCCAGCAGCATTGGACTGGCCAATGAGCAGTTCTTC	CASSIGLANEQFF	many	13	TRBV11-3	NA	TRBJ2-1
TGCAGTGCTAGAGAGTTACAGGGTTGGGGTGAAACTGAAGCTTTCTTT	CSARELQGWGETEAFF	many	16	TRBV20-1	NA	TRBJ1-1
TGTGCCAGCATAGGTGGGGCCTACGAGCAGTACTTC	CASIGGAYEQYF	many	12	TRBV2	NA	TRBJ2-7
TGTGCCACCAGCCTCAGCGAGGGGGGGAAGGAAAAACTGTTTTTT	CATSLSEGGKEKLFF	NA	15	TRBV15	NA	TRBJ1-4
TGTGCCAGCCGACAGGGTCATGGCTACACCTTC	CASRQGHGYTF	many	11	TRBV28	TRBD1	TRBJ1-2
TGTGCCAGTAACAGTGAGGGGGTTTATAGCAATCAGCCCCAGCATTTT	CASNSEGVYSNQPQHF	few	16	TRBV19	NA	TRBJ1-5
TGTGCCAGCAGTGAGTCCGGCGGCGGGAGTACCAATGAGCAGTTCTTC	CASSESGGGSTNEQFF	few	16	TRBV25-1	TRBD2	TRBJ2-1
TGTGCCAGCCAAGGACTAGCGGGAGGGTACGAGCAGTACTTC	CASQGLAGGYEQYF	many	14	TRBV28	TRBD2	TRBJ2-7
TGTGCCAGCACCGCGTGGAGGACAGGGGAAGAGACCCAGTACTTC	CASTAWRTGEETQYF	many	15	TRBV11-2	TRBD1	TRBJ2-5
TGTGCCAGCAGCTCAACAGGGAACTATAGCTACACCTTC	CASSSTGNYSYTF	NA	13	TRBV9	NA	TRBJ1-2
TGTGCCAGCAGTTACTCGATAGATACGCAGTATTTT	CASSYSIDTQYF	many	12	TRBV6-5	NA	TRBJ2-3
TGCGCCAGCAGCCAAGTTATTGCTGGAGCAGCGGGAGGGTTGGAGTTCTTC	CASSQVIAGAAGGLEFF	few	17	TRBV4-1	TRBD2	TRBJ2-1
TGTGCCAGTAGTGTCCGGGACACCGTTTTCAATCAGCCCCAGCATTTT	CASSVRDTVFNQPQHF	many	16	TRBV19	NA	TRBJ1-5
TGTGCCAGCAGACCTACCGGGGGCCAAGGCACTGAAGCTTTCTTT	CASRPTGGQGTEAFF	many	15	TRBV28	NA	TRBJ1-1
TGTGCCAGCAGCCAAGAATGGGGCGTCCGTCAGCCTGAGCAGTTCTTC	CASSQEWGVRQPEQFF	NA	16	TRBV3-1	NA	TRBJ2-1
TGCAGTGCTAGCGTTGGGATAGCCAAAAACATTCAGTACTTC	CSASVGIAKNIQYF	few	14	TRBV20-1	NA	TRBJ2-4
TGCGCCAGCAGCCAAGATCACTCGACTAGATTTAACTACGAGCAGTACTTC	CASSQDHSTRFNYEQYF	NA	17	TRBV4-3	NA	TRBJ2-7
TGTGCCACCAGCAGAGATGGAGGGGCCCGCACTGAAGCTTTCTTT	CATSRDGGARTEAFF	many	15	TRBV15	NA	TRBJ1-1
TGCGCCAGCAGCCAAGATCCGGGAACCGGGGAGCTGTTTTTT	CASSQDPGTGELFF	NA	14	TRBV4-1	NA	TRBJ2-2
TGCGCCAGCAGCTGGGACAGGCCTACCTACGAGCAGTACTTC	CASSWDRPTYEQYF	NA	14	TRBV5-1	TRBD1	TRBJ2-7
TGTGCCTGGAAATCCCCCAAGACAGGGTTGGGTCAGCCCCAGCATTTT	CAWKSPKTGLGQPQHF	NA	16	TRBV30	TRBD1	TRBJ1-5
TGTGCCAGCAGCGTAGCTACATCGGTGGCCCGGGGGCAGTTCTTC	CASSVATSVARGQFF	NA	15	TRBV9	NA	TRBJ2-1
TGCAGTGCTAGAGCAAACCCCCCGGGCGGGGGAACAGATACGCAGTATTTT	CSARANPPGGGTDTQYF	few	17	TRBV20-1	TRBD2	TRBJ2-3